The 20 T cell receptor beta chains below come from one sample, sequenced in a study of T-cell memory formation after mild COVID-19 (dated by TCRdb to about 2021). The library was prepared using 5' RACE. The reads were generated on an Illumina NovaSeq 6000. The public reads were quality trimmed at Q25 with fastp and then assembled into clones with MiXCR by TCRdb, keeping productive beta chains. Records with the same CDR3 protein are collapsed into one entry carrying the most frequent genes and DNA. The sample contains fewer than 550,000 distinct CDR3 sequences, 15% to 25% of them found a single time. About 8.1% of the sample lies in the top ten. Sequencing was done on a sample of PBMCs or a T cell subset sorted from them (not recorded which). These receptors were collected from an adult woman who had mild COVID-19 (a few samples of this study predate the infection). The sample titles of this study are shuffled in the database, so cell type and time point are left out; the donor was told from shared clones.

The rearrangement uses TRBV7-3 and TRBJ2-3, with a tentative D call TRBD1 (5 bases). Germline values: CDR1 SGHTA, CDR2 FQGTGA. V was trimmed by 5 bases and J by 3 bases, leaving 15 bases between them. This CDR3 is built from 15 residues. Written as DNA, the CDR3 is TGTGCCAGCAGCCCGGCAGGGATTAGGACAGATACGCAGTATTTT. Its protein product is CASSPAGIRTDTQYF.

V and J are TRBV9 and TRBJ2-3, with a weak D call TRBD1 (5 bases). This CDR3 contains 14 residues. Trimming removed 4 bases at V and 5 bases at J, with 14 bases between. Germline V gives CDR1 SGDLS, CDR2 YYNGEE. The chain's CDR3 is CASSTRQNQDTQYF. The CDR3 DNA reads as TGTGCCAGCAGCACCCGACAGAATCAAGATACGCAGTATTTT.

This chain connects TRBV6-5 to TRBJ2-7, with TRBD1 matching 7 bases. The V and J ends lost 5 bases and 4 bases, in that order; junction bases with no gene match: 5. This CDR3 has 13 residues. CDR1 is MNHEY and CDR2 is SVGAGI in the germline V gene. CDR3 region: CASSRTGRYEQYF. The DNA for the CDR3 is TGTGCCAGCAGTCGGACAGGTCGTTACGAGCAGTACTTC.

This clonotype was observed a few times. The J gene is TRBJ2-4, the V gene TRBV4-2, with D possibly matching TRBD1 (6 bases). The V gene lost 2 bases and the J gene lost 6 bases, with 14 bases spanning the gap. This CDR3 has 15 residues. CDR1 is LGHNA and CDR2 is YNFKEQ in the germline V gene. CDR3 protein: CASSQTWDKGNIQYF. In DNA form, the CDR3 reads TGTGCCAGCAGCCAAACCTGGGACAAGGGAAACATTCAGTACTTC.

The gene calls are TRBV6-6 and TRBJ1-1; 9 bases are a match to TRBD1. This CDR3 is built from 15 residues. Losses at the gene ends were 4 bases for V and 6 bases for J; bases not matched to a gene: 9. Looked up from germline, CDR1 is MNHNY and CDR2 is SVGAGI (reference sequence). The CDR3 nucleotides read TGTGCCAGCAGTTCGCCGGGACAGGGTTCCCCTGAAGCTTTCTTT. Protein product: CASSSPGQGSPEAFF.

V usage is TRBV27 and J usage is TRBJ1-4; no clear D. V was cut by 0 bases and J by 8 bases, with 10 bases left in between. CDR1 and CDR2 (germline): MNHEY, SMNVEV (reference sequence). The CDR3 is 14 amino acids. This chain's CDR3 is CASSLSPSGEKLFF. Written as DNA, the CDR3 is TGTGCCAGCAGTTTATCACCGTCGGGAGAAAAACTGTTTTTT.

CDR3 in DNA: TGTGCCAGCAGTGACCCCCCGGGACAGGGTTCACCCCTCCACTTT. The encoded protein is CASSDPPGQGSPLHF. The chain employs TRBV6-1 and TRBJ1-6; 9 positions agree with TRBD1. Germline trimming cut 3 bases from V and 9 bases from J; bases unmatched to any gene: 6. This CDR3 has 15 residues. Germline V gives CDR1 MNHNS, CDR2 SASEGT.

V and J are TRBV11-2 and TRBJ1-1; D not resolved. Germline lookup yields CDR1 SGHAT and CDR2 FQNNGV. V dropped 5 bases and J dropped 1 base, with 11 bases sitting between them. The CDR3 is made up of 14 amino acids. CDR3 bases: TGTGCCAGCAGCAGAGAAGGACGGAACACTGAAGCTTTCTTT. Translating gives CASSREGRNTEAFF.

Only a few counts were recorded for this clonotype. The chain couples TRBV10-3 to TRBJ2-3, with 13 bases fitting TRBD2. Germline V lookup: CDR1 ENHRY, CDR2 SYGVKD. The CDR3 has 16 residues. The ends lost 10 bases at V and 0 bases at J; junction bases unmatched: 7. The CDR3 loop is CATWGTSGDSTDTQYF. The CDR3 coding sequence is TGTGCCACCTGGGGGACTAGCGGGGACAGCACAGATACGCAGTATTTT.

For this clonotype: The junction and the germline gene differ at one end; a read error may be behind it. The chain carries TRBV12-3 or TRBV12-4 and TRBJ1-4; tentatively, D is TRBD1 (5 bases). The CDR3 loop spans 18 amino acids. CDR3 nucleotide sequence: TGTGCCAGCAGTTTAGAAGAGGCAGGGAAAGTCAGAAATGAAAATCTGTTTTTT. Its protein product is CASSLEEAGKVRNENLFF.

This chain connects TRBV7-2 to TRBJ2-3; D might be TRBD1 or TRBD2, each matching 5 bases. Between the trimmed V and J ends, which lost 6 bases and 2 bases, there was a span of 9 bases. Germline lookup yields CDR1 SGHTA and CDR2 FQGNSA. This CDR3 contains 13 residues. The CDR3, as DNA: TGTGCCAGCAGGAGGGGCCCCACAGATACGCAGTATTTT. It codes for CASRRGPTDTQYF.

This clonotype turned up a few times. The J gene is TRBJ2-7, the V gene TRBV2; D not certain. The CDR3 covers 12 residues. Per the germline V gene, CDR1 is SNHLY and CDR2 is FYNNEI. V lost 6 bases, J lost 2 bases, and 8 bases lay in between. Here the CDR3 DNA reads TGTGCCAGCAGGGGCCAACCCTACGAGCAGTACTTC. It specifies CASRGQPYEQYF.

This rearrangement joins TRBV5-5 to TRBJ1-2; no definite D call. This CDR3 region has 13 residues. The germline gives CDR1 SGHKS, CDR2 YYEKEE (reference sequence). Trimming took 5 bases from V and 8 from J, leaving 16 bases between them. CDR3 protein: CASSLGLGGGYTF. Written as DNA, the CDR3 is TGTGCCAGCAGTCTAGGACTCGGTGGAGGCTACACCTTC. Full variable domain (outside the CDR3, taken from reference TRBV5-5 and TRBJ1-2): DAGVTQSPTHLIKTRGQQVTLRCSPISGHKSVSWYQQVLGQGPQFIFQYYEKEERGRGNFPDRFSARQFPNYSSELNVNALLLGDSALYLCASSLGLGGGYTFGSGTRLTVV.

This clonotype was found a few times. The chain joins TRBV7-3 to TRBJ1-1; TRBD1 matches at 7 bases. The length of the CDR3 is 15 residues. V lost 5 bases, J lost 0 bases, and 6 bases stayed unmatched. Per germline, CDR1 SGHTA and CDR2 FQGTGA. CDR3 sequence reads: CASSPQGQMNTEAFF. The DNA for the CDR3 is TGTGCCAGCAGCCCACAGGGACAGATGAACACTGAAGCTTTCTTT.

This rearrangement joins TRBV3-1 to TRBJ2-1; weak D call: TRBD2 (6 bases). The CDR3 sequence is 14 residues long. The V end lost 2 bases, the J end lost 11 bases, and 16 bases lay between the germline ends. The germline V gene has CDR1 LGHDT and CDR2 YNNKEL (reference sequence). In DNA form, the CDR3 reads TGTGCCAGCAGCCAATCGCAAGGACGGGAGAAGCAGTTCTTC. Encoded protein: CASSQSQGREKQFF.

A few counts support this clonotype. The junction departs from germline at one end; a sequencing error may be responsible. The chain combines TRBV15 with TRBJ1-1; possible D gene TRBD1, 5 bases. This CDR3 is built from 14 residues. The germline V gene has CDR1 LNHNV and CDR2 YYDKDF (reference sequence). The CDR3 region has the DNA TGTGCCACCAGCAGAGATGGGGGGAACGCTGAAGCTTTCTTT. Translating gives CATSRDGGNAEAFF.

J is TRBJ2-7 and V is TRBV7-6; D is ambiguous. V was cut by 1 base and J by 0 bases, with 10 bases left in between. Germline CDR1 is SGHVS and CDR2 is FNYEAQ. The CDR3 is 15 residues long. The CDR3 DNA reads TGTGCCAGCAGCTTAGAGGACGGCTCCTCCTACGAGCAGTACTTC. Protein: CASSLEDGSSYEQYF.

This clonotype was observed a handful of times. This chain's CDR3 is CASGPGVESKSPLHF. The CDR3, as DNA: TGCGCCAGCGGCCCCGGAGTGGAGTCGAAGTCACCCCTCCACTTT. V usage is TRBV5-1 and J usage is TRBJ1-6, with D uncertain. Germline values: CDR1 SGHRS, CDR2 YFSETQ. The CDR3 loop spans 15 amino acids. Trimming pared 7 bases from V and 10 bases from J, leaving 21 bases between.

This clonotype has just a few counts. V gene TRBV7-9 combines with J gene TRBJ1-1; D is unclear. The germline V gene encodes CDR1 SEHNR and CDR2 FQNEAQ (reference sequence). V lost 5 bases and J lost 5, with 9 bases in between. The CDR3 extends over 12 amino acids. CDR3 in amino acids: CASSNLGTEAFF. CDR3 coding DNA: TGTGCCAGCAGCAACCTAGGTACTGAAGCTTTCTTT.

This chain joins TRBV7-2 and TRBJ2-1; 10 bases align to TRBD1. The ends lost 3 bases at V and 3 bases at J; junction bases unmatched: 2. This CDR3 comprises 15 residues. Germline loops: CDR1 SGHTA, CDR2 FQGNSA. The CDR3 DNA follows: TGTGCCAGCAGCTTTAGGACAGGGGGCTACAATGAGCAGTTCTTC. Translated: CASSFRTGGYNEQFF.